These 29 T cell receptor beta chains were sequenced from one sample in a study of cytomegalovirus exposure and HLA in healthy donors. Sequencing was performed with immunoSEQ multiplex PCR; in TCRdb, only in-frame clones are kept and a portion is missing. This table has roughly 180,000 clones, 86% appearing once. Sequenced material: PBMCs. Receptors were obtained from a man in his thirties or forties in good health and CMV-seropositive.

This clone was counted a single time. J is TRBJ2-3 and V is TRBV29-1; 8 positions agree with TRBD2. CDR1 is SQVTM, CDR2 ANQGSEA, per germline. Losses at the gene ends were 1 base for V and 4 bases for J; bases not matched to a gene: 7. This CDR3 contains 15 residues. The CDR3 protein is CSVEGSGTIPDTQYF. The CDR3 DNA reads TGCAGCGTTGAAGGTAGCGGGACAATTCCAGATACGCAGTATTTT.

CDR3 in amino acids: CASSEGQGDGYTF. Here the CDR3 DNA reads TGTGCCAGCAGCGAGGGACAGGGGGATGGCTACACCTTC. This chain uses TRBV9 with TRBJ1-2, with 11 bases aligning to TRBD1. Germline V gene sequence: CDR1 SGDLS, CDR2 YYNGEE. Germline trimming cut 3 bases from V and 6 bases from J; bases unmatched to any gene: 1. This CDR3 has 13 residues.

The chain has TRBV7-9 and TRBJ1-5; no clear D. Germline CDR1 reads SEHNR; CDR2 reads FQNEAQ (reference sequence). Trimming stripped 1 base from V and 3 bases from J, with 7 bases between. This CDR3 comprises 14 residues. CDR3 DNA: TGTGCCAGCAGCTTAGGTGGCACCAATCAGCCCCAGCATTTT. Protein: CASSLGGTNQPQHF.

The chain couples TRBV25-1 to TRBJ2-7; no clear D. Germline CDR1 is MGHDK and CDR2 is SYGVNS. This CDR3 is 11 amino acids long. V was shortened by 3 bases and J by 2 bases, with 2 bases between the two germline ends. CDR3 in amino acids: CASSDAYEQYF. The CDR3 region has the DNA TGTGCCAGCAGTGATGCCTACGAGCAGTACTTC.

The CDR3 DNA reads TGTGCCAGCAGTGAGGTCCCGGGACGACCTACCACCTACGAGCAGTACTTC. It is translated as CASSEVPGRPTTYEQYF. The V call is TRBV6-1, the J call TRBJ2-7; D may be TRBD1 or TRBD2 (5 bases each). With 3 bases removed from V and 2 bases from J, the gap between germline ends came to 20 bases. Looked up from germline, CDR1 is MNHNS and CDR2 is SASEGT. CDR3 length equals 17 residues.

On this clone itself: This sample includes further DNA sequences coding for the same CDR3. The chain is built from TRBV28 and TRBJ1-1; D is ambiguous. CDR3 length: 11 amino acids. Germline V gene data show CDR1 as MDHEN and CDR2 as SYDVKM. Between the trimmed V and J ends, which lost 6 bases and 2 bases, there was a span of 4 bases. Written as DNA, the CDR3 is TGTGCCAGCAGGGTCAACACTGAAGCTTTCTTT. The encoded protein is CASRVNTEAFF.

The chain is built from TRBV2 and TRBJ1-1, with 8 bases that match TRBD1. V lost 7 bases and J lost 4; bases outside the gene matches: 8. The germline V gene has CDR1 SNHLY and CDR2 FYNNEI. The CDR3 loop spans 14 amino acids. CDR3 residues: CASTVDRVSTEAFF. CDR3 DNA sequence: TGTGCCAGCACCGTGGACAGGGTGAGCACTGAAGCTTTCTTT.

With regard to this clone: Other DNA variants within this sample encode the same CDR3. The V gene is TRBV6-5, the J gene TRBJ2-1, with D tentatively TRBD2 (6 bases). CDR3 size: 12 residues. The V end lost 6 bases, the J end lost 4 bases, and 7 bases lay between the germline ends. The germline gives CDR1 MNHEY, CDR2 SVGAGI. DNA of the CDR3: TGTGCCAGCAGGGGGGGTTACAATGAGCAGTTCTTC. Translating gives CASRGGYNEQFF.

DNA of the CDR3: TGTGCCAGCAGTTGGGACGTAAGGGCCTATGGCTACACCTTC. Translating gives CASSWDVRAYGYTF. J is TRBJ1-2 and V is TRBV6-5, with D maybe TRBD1 (5 bases). V lost 4 bases, J lost 4 bases, and 13 bases lay in between. The CDR3 spans 14 residues. Germline V CDR1 and CDR2: MNHEY, SVGAGI.

This chain links TRBV7-3 with TRBJ2-1; tentatively, D is TRBD1 (5 bases). The CDR3 loop spans 16 amino acids. V lost 2 bases and J 5 bases, leaving 16 bases between the germline ends. Germline V gene lookup returns CDR1 SGHTA and CDR2 FQGTGA. DNA for the CDR3: TGTGCCAGCAGCTTATTCCGGACACAGAGAAACAATGAGCAGTTCTTC. Its protein product is CASSLFRTQRNNEQFF.

This clone has just a few counts. The chain is built from TRBV9 and TRBJ1-2; TRBD1 agrees at 7 bases. Germline V gene sequence: CDR1 SGDLS, CDR2 YYNGEE. CDR3 length: 15 residues. The ends lost 1 base at V and 2 bases at J; junction bases unmatched: 5. The CDR3 nucleotides read TGTGCCAGCAGCGTAACCTTCAGGGGGAACTATGGCTACACCTTC. Encoded protein: CASSVTFRGNYGYTF.

The gene calls are TRBV4-1 and TRBJ1-2, with TRBD1 matching 8 bases. CDR3 size: 14 residues. Trimming at V came to 1 base and at J to 11 bases, leaving 9 bases not matched to a gene. Germline V CDR1 and CDR2: MGHRA, YSYEKL. CDR3 amino acids: CASSQATGDVHYTF. The CDR3 region has the DNA TGCGCCAGCAGCCAAGCGACAGGGGATGTACATTACACCTTC.

The chain employs TRBV29-1 and TRBJ1-2; no clear D gene. Trimming removed 3 bases from V and 2 bases from J, with 10 bases in between. The CDR3 is made up of 13 amino acids. Germline lookup yields CDR1 SQVTM and CDR2 ANQGSEA. The CDR3 sequence is CSVERQRNYGYTF. The CDR3 bases are TGCAGCGTTGAGCGGCAGAGAAACTATGGCTACACCTTC.

This clone has a single count. The rearrangement joins TRBV9 to TRBJ2-1; no clear D. The CDR3 consists of 11 residues. V was clipped by 4 bases and J by 3 bases, with 2 bases between them. CDR1 and CDR2 (germline): SGDLS, YYNGEE. CDR3 region: CASSYYNEQFF. DNA of the CDR3: TGTGCCAGCAGCTACTACAATGAGCAGTTCTTC. The full variable domain, rest sourced from reference TRBV9 and TRBJ2-1, is DSGVTQTPKHLITATGQRVTLRCSPRSGDLSVYWYQQSLDQGLQFLIQYYNGEERAKGNILERFSAQQFPDLHSELNLSSLELGDSALYFCASSYYNEQFFGPGTRLTVL.

The V gene is TRBV6-6, the J gene TRBJ1-2; 9 nucleotides align to TRBD1. Losses at the gene ends were 0 bases for V and 8 bases for J; bases not matched to a gene: 4. Germline V gene sequence: CDR1 MNHNY, CDR2 SVGAGI (reference sequence). There are 14 residues in the CDR3. The CDR3 DNA reads as TGTGCCAGCAGTTACTCGGGGACAGGGTCGGGCTACACCTTC. Protein: CASSYSGTGSGYTF.

The rearrangement links TRBV10-3 to TRBJ2-2, with TRBD1 as a possible D gene (5 bases). CDR3 length: 13 amino acids. V lost 7 bases and J lost 5, with 11 bases in between. Germline V CDR1 and CDR2: ENHRY, SYGVKD. CDR3 in amino acids: CAIKDKPTGELFF. CDR3 in DNA: TGTGCCATCAAGGACAAACCAACCGGGGAGCTGTTTTTT.

This clone showed up many times. This chain links TRBV6-1 with TRBJ1-1; D is perhaps TRBD1 (5 bases). Trimming pared 6 bases from V and 5 bases from J, leaving 10 bases between. The CDR3 has 12 amino acids. Germline V CDR1 and CDR2: MNHNS, SASEGT. Here the CDR3 reads CASSIGETEAFF. CDR3 nucleotides: TGTGCCAGCAGCATAGGGGAGACTGAAGCTTTCTTT.

This clone has more than one count but fewer than ten. Other DNA sequences in this specimen translate into the identical CDR3. The V call is TRBV2, the J call TRBJ2-7; no firm D call. V was clipped by 11 bases and J by 1 base, with 12 bases between them. The CDR3 consists of 12 residues. Germline assignment: CDR1 SNHLY and CDR2 FYNNEI. CDR3: CASTSGSYEQYF. CDR3 DNA: TGTGCCTCCACGTCAGGTTCCTACGAGCAGTACTTC.

In regard to this clone: This CDR3 is missing its conserved last phenylalanine or tryptophan, likely due to a read error. The DNA is omitted, as the CDR3 cannot be located on it reliably, and the CDR3 follows TCRdb's listing. The gene calls are TRBV20-1 and TRBJ2-3. CDR1 is DFQATT, CDR2 SNEGSKA, per germline (reference sequence). Both ends counted, the CDR3 spans 9 residues. The chain's CDR3 is CSARNRTGL.

This chain joins TRBV18 and TRBJ2-1; D remains unclear. Germline CDR1 is KGHSH and CDR2 is LQKENI. Deletions cut 5 bases from V and 5 bases from J, with 10 bases between. CDR3 length: 13 residues. DNA for the CDR3: TGTGCCAGCTCAGATCGACGCAACAATGAGCAGTTCTTC. This translates into CASSDRRNNEQFF.

The gene calls are TRBV4-3 and TRBJ1-1; D not certain. This CDR3 has 15 amino acids. The germline gives CDR1 LGHNA, CDR2 YSLEER. The germline V and J ends were trimmed by 4 bases and 0 bases, with 12 bases remaining between them. This chain's CDR3 is CASSLTGPLNTEAFF. Here the CDR3 DNA reads TGCGCCAGCAGCCTAACGGGCCCTTTGAACACTGAAGCTTTCTTT.

The chain combines TRBV9 with TRBJ2-1; possibly TRBD1 for D (6 bases). Trimming pared 0 bases from V and 4 bases from J, leaving 11 bases between. Germline V gives CDR1 SGDLS, CDR2 YYNGEE. CDR3 length equals 15 residues. The CDR3 DNA reads TGTGCCAGCAGCGTAGTACTAGGGGGATACAATGAGCAGTTCTTC. Translated: CASSVVLGGYNEQFF.

J is TRBJ1-1 and V is TRBV6-5, with TRBD1 identical over 10 bases. Per the germline V gene, CDR1 is MNHEY and CDR2 is SVGAGI. Germline trimming cut 6 bases from V and 4 bases from J; bases unmatched to any gene: 2. This CDR3 spans 13 amino acids. Here the CDR3 reads CASRGQGPTEAFF. As DNA, the CDR3 is TGTGCCAGCAGGGGACAGGGGCCCACTGAAGCTTTCTTT.

The chain couples TRBV29-1 to TRBJ1-1; TRBD1 aligns across 7 bases. The junction had 3 bases not matched to a gene; V was cut back by 4 bases and J by 1 base. This CDR3 contains 13 residues. CDR1 is SQVTM and CDR2 is ANQGSEA in the germline V gene. The CDR3, as DNA: TGCAGCGTTGGGGACAGTGCGAACACTGAAGCTTTCTTT. Protein: CSVGDSANTEAFF.

The chain links TRBV7-7 to TRBJ2-5; the match to TRBD1 covers 9 bases. V gave up 5 bases and J gave up 4 bases; unmatched junction bases: 5. Germline V CDR1 and CDR2: SSHAT, FNYEAQ (reference sequence). The CDR3 consists of 14 residues. CDR3: CASSLDRGGETQYF. CDR3 nucleotide sequence: TGTGCCAGCAGCCTAGACAGGGGGGGAGAGACCCAGTACTTC.

The chain is built from TRBV19 and TRBJ2-7; D is ambiguous. Germline CDR1 is LNHDA and CDR2 is SQIVND (reference sequence). V shed 9 bases and J shed 7 bases, with 16 bases lying between them. This CDR3 has 12 amino acids. As DNA, the CDR3 is TGTGCCAGACGGTCCCGCTCGCCAGAGCAGTACTTC. This encodes CARRSRSPEQYF.

This clone was recorded once. The rearrangement uses TRBV28 and TRBJ1-5; D not certain. Per germline, CDR1 MDHEN and CDR2 SYDVKM. Trimming cost V 2 bases and J 0 bases, with 11 bases left between them. The CDR3 contains 16 residues. Here the CDR3 reads CASSLRTPFSNQPQHF. DNA for the CDR3: TGTGCCAGCAGTTTACGGACTCCCTTTAGCAATCAGCCCCAGCATTTT.

This clone came up once. The chain joins TRBV27 to TRBJ1-3; D possibly corresponds to TRBD1 (5 bases). Germline loops: CDR1 MNHEY, CDR2 SMNVEV (reference sequence). The CDR3 runs 18 residues. Trimming stripped 3 bases from V and 0 bases from J, with 18 bases between. The CDR3 DNA is TGTGCCAGCAGTTTGACTGGGGGGTCAGGCCTCTCTGGAAACACCATATATTTT. Translating it yields CASSLTGGSGLSGNTIYF.

The chain employs TRBV27 and TRBJ2-7; a weak D match, TRBD1 (6 bases). Trimming shortened V by 4 bases and J by 3 bases, and 16 bases separated the two germline ends. The CDR3 extends over 15 amino acids. The V gene's germline CDR1 is MNHEY and CDR2 SMNVEV (reference sequence). This CDR3 is CASSSPSQGIYEQYF. The CDR3 DNA is TGTGCCAGCAGTTCCCCATCACAGGGTATCTACGAGCAGTACTTC.